What follows is one TCR beta chain and its context. What this receptor recognizes is not known. The sample holds no much larger clone one base away, and base qualities are not on file. From the cysteine up to the phenylalanine, the CDR3 has a length of 16 residues. The DNA shown is the 48-base CDR3, in frame from base 1. Per the germline V gene (reference sequence), SEHNR is the CDR1 and FQNEAQ is the CDR2. The germline V end is reduced by 5 bases and the J end by 4 bases; junction bases left unmatched: 7. Patients with a history of autoimmune disease or receiving systemic immunosuppression were excluded from the trial. Peripheral blood for TCR sequencing was drawn from every dose cohort at baseline, at cycle 4 day 1 and at cycle 7 day 1. The samples were taken from a phase I, first-in-human, multicenter, open-label dose-escalation trial of ivuxolimab. Adults with locally advanced or metastatic melanoma, renal cell carcinoma, hepatocellular carcinoma or head and neck squamous cell carcinoma were enrolled in the trial. Before TCR sequencing, CD4+ T cells and CD8+ T cells from peripheral blood were sorted into separate populations.

This sample stems from a study of OX40 agonist ivuxolimab in advanced cancers. Regarding the research as a whole: Ivuxolimab, which targeted the costimulatory receptor OX40 (CD134), was an agonistic, fully human IgG2 monoclonal antibody. Of the 52 patients in dose escalation, around 19 had hepatocellular carcinoma, approximately 15 had melanoma, 9 had renal cell carcinoma and 9 had head and neck cancer. Three dose-escalation patients achieved partial responses, one with hepatocellular carcinoma and two with cutaneous melanoma. The dose-escalation cohort was 82.7% male with a mean age of roughly 60 years, ranging from 23 to 79. Prior anti-PD-1, anti-PD-L1 or anti-CTLA-4 therapy was permitted, and checkpoint inhibitors had been received by roughly 42% of dose-escalation patients. Intravenous ivuxolimab was administered to patients every 2 weeks at six dose levels: 0.01, 0.1, 0.3, 1.5, 3 and 10 mg/kg. The paper covers the monotherapy dose-escalation part of the phase I ivuxolimab trial, which included N of about 50 patients. The purpose of peripheral TCRbeta sequencing was to test whether ivuxolimab changed TCR sequence diversity and led to clonal T-cell expansion.

General findings and caveats noted by the study authors: Antigen specificity was not determined for the clonally expanded peripheral T cells. At doses of 0.1 to 3.0 mg/kg, clonal expansion of both CD4+ and CD8+ blood T cells was observed from baseline to week 6. Low levels of normalized T-cell clonal expansion were also shown by some nonresponding patients. After ivuxolimab, CD8+ T cells had more expanded clones than CD4+ T cells on average. In the 0.1-3.0 mg/kg groups, partial responders were among the patients with the lowest normalized peripheral clonal expansion, particularly in CD8+ T cells.

Genomic DNA was isolated from the sorted cells so that the TCRbeta CDR3 region could be sequenced. The immunoSEQ Assay was used for sequencing of TCRbeta CDR3 regions. TCRdb limited this immuneACCESS table to in-frame rearrangements with V and J called. A share of clones is missing; checked studies link under half to unresolved V genes, and the rest is unexplained. The sample has some 77,000 clones on record, roughly 84% of them singletons. Of the sample, less than 8% falls within the top ten clones. The TCR originated in an adult with an advanced solid tumor such as melanoma, head and neck, liver or kidney cancer. This receptor chain uses TRBV7-9 and TRBJ2-1, with 11 junctional bases fitting TRBD2. The sequencing here drew on CD4+ or CD8+ T cells sorted from blood, taken in a trial of the OX40 agonist ivuxolimab. The CDR3 is CASSPLSGGAYNEQFF. The nucleotide sequence reads as follows: TGTGCCAGCAGCCCTCTTAGCGGGGGGGCGTACAATGAGCAGTTCTTC. The full variable domain, completed from the reference TRBV7-9 and TRBJ2-1 proteins outside the CDR3, reads DTGVSQNPRHKITKRGQNVTFRCDPISEHNRLYWYRQTLGQGPEFLTYFQNEAQLEKSRLLSDRFSAERPKGSFSTLEIQRTEQGDSAMYLCASSPLSGGAYNEQFFGPGTRLTVL.